This T cell receptor beta chain was captured by sequencing in a study of patients and donors after allogeneic stem cell transplantation. TCRdb recomputed calls from the RT-PCR reads with MiXCR, one row per CDR3 protein. This table holds 400,000 to 500,000 distinct CDR3 sequences, 16% found once. This clonotype was counted many times. Looked up from germline, CDR1 is SNHLY and CDR2 is FYNNEI. This CDR3 is 14 amino acids long. The V gene lost 10 bases and the J gene lost 3 bases, with 17 bases spanning the gap. The source is a human donor who was either an allogeneic HSCT recipient or a stem cell or donor lymphocyte infusion donor (not recorded which). It is not recorded whose cells these are; they may come from a transplant donor. The chain is built from TRBV2 and TRBJ2-3; D may be TRBD1 (6 bases). Sequencing was carried out using blood, either unsorted or a sorted T cell fraction (not recorded which). CDR3 coding DNA: TGTGCCACCAATACAGGGTGGCGGACAGATACGCAGTATTTT. Its protein product is CATNTGWRTDTQYF.